Following are 24 T cell receptor beta chains from one sample sequenced in a study of monozygotic twins with inflammatory bowel disease. One entry per CDR3 protein, without DNA, is what TCRdb gives after re-calling the 5' RACE reads. The sample shows 400,000 or so distinct CDR3 sequences, and around 2.4% sits with its ten largest clones. The sequencing input was blood. The receptors stem from a human donor with ulcerative colitis or Crohn's disease, or a healthy co-twin of an affected twin (not recorded which).

This chain's CDR3 is CASRTGEATYGYTF. The chain uses TRBV12-3 or TRBV12-4 and TRBJ1-2; TCRdb's assignment of TRBD1 cannot be checked, as there is no DNA. The CDR3 is 14 amino acids.

The J gene is TRBJ2-1, the V gene TRBV4-2; with no DNA, the TCRdb D assignment of TRBD1 cannot be verified. Germline V lookup: CDR1 LGHNA, CDR2 YNFKEQ. The length of the CDR3 is 14 residues. CDR3 amino acids: CASTTGGLYNEQFF.

This rearrangement joins TRBV7-9 to TRBJ2-3. In germline, CDR1 is SEHNR, CDR2 FQNEAQ (reference sequence). The CDR3 has 14 residues. This chain's CDR3 is CASSLSSSTDTQYF.

The chain is built from TRBV29-1 and TRBJ1-3. The CDR3 loop spans 15 amino acids. CDR1 SQVTM and CDR2 ANQGSEA come from the germline V gene. The CDR3 loop reads CSVEDPREPGNTIYF. The full variable domain, completed using reference TRBV29-1 and TRBJ1-3, is SAVISQKPSRDICQRGTSLTIQCQVDSQVTMMFWYRQQPGQSLTLIATANQGSEATYESGFVIDKFPISRPNLTFSTLTVSNMSPEDSSIYLCSVEDPREPGNTIYFGEGSWLTVV.

The CDR3 is CASSTGGGLTEAFF. The chain has TRBV18 and TRBJ1-1. The CDR3 totals 14 residues. CDR1 is KGHSH and CDR2 is LQKENI in the germline V gene.

The J gene is TRBJ2-6, the V gene TRBV5-1; TCRdb's D call, TRBD1, is unchecked because there is no DNA. The CDR3 runs 15 residues. The germline V gene has CDR1 SGHRS and CDR2 YFSETQ. The CDR3 sequence is CASTLQGTGANVLTF. The full variable domain, completed using reference TRBV5-1 and TRBJ2-6, is KAGVTQTPRYLIKTRGQQVTLSCSPISGHRSVSWYQQTPGQGLQFLFEYFSETQRNKGNFPGRFSGRQFSNSRSEMNVSTLELGDSALYLCASTLQGTGANVLTFGAGSRLTVL.

This chain joins TRBV5-1 and TRBJ2-2; lacking DNA, the TRBD2 call made by TCRdb goes unchecked. CDR3 length: 15 amino acids. Germline CDR1 SGHRS, CDR2 YFSETQ. This CDR3 is CASSPGLGNTGELFF.

The V gene is TRBV11-2, the J gene TRBJ2-6; TCRdb lists TRBD2, though no DNA is available to test this call. From germline, CDR1 is SGHAT and CDR2 FQNNGV. The CDR3 has 19 amino acids. The CDR3 sequence is CASSLDASAGYSGANVLTF. Based on the CDR3 plus reference TRBV11-2 and TRBJ2-6, the full variable domain is EAGVAQSPRYKIIEKRQSVAFWCNPISGHATLYWYQQILGQGPKLLIQFQNNGVVDDSQLPKDRFSAERLKGVDSTLKIQPAKLEDSAVYLCASSLDASAGYSGANVLTFGAGSRLTVL.

The chain has TRBV6-5 and TRBJ1-5. This CDR3 region has 14 residues. Looked up from germline, CDR1 is MNHEY and CDR2 is SVGAGI. CDR3 amino acids: CASSYSGVNQPQHF.

The V call is TRBV3-1, the J call TRBJ1-1; TCRdb indicates TRBD1, and absent DNA this call remains unverified. The CDR3 runs 13 residues. CDR1 and CDR2 (germline): LGHDT, YNNKEL (reference sequence). This CDR3 is CASNRGRGTEAFF.

The chain employs TRBV7-3 and TRBJ2-3. Per germline, CDR1 SGHTA and CDR2 FQGTGA. The CDR3 totals 15 residues. The CDR3 is CASSLYARSTDTQYF. Using reference TRBV7-3 and TRBJ2-3 for the parts outside the CDR3, the full variable domain is GAGVSQTPSNKVTEKGKYVELRCDPISGHTALYWYRQSLGQGPEFLIYFQGTGAADDSGLPNDRFFAVRPEGSVSTLKIQRTERGDSAVYLCASSLYARSTDTQYFGPGTRLTVL.

The rearrangement uses TRBV29-1 and TRBJ1-1; TCRdb gives TRBD1 as the D gene, but with no DNA this cannot be confirmed. CDR3 size: 13 residues. The V gene's germline CDR1 is SQVTM and CDR2 ANQGSEA. This CDR3 is CSVSQGGNTEAFF.

This rearrangement joins TRBV9 to TRBJ2-2; no DNA is available, so the TRBD2 call from TCRdb remains unchecked. Germline CDR1 and CDR2: SGDLS and YYNGEE. There are 18 residues in the CDR3. This CDR3 reads CASSVESLLRGGTGELFF.

The gene calls are TRBV7-6 and TRBJ2-2; TCRdb indicates TRBD2, and absent DNA this call remains unverified. This CDR3 contains 16 residues. Per the germline V gene, CDR1 is SGHVS and CDR2 is FNYEAQ. The CDR3 sequence: CASSSSGTINTGELFF.

The rearrangement links TRBV7-2 to TRBJ1-6. The CDR3 length is 14 residues. Germline lookup yields CDR1 SGHTA and CDR2 FQGNSA. CDR3 in amino acids: CASSFGSYNSPLHF.

The chain is built from TRBV20-1 and TRBJ2-7; the TCRdb call, TRBD2, lacks DNA for checking. Germline loops: CDR1 DFQATT, CDR2 SNEGSKA (reference sequence). CDR3 length: 16 amino acids. The CDR3 loop reads CSAPTHAAGGPYEQYF.

The CDR3: CSTQGGDGYTF. The rearrangement joins TRBV29-1 to TRBJ1-2; absent DNA, TCRdb's TRBD1 call cannot be checked. The CDR3 sequence is 11 residues long. Germline assignment: CDR1 SQVTM and CDR2 ANQGSEA. The entire variable domain, with the rest obtained from reference TRBV29-1 and TRBJ1-2, is as follows: SAVISQKPSRDICQRGTSLTIQCQVDSQVTMMFWYRQQPGQSLTLIATANQGSEATYESGFVIDKFPISRPNLTFSTLTVSNMSPEDSSIYLCSTQGGDGYTFGSGTRLTVV.

The V gene is TRBV5-1, the J gene TRBJ1-5. CDR3 length: 15 residues. Germline V lookup: CDR1 SGHRS, CDR2 YFSETQ. The CDR3 sequence is CASSLDGYGNQPQHF.

The J gene is TRBJ2-7, the V gene TRBV18; the D gene TCRdb calls, TRBD1, cannot be checked with no DNA. This CDR3 is 12 amino acids long. Germline CDR1 is KGHSH and CDR2 is LQKENI. Here the CDR3 reads CASSVQGNEQYF.

J is TRBJ1-5 and V is TRBV6-2 or TRBV6-3; TCRdb returns TRBD1, unconfirmable since there is no DNA. The CDR3 extends over 13 amino acids. Germline CDR1 MNHEY, CDR2 SVGEGT. The CDR3 region is CASEGARSQPQHF.

The chain employs TRBV6-1 and TRBJ1-4. The germline V gene encodes CDR1 MNHNS and CDR2 SASEGT. This CDR3 region has 11 residues. The CDR3 sequence is CATLGGQKLFF.

V and J are TRBV24-1 and TRBJ2-5. This CDR3 region has 12 residues. The germline V gene has CDR1 KGHDR and CDR2 SFDVKD. CDR3 protein: CATSDASETQYF.

The V call is TRBV5-6, the J call TRBJ1-5; TCRdb indicates TRBD1, and absent DNA this call remains unverified. The CDR3 runs to 14 residues. Germline CDR1 reads SGHDT; CDR2 reads YYEEEE. The CDR3 sequence: CASSLMTGGQPQHF. The variable domain in full, completed from reference TRBV5-6 and TRBJ1-5, reads DAGVTQSPTHLIKTRGQQVTLRCSPKSGHDTVSWYQQALGQGPQFIFQYYEEEERQRGNFPDRFSGHQFPNYSSELNVNALLLGDSALYLCASSLMTGGQPQHFGDGTRLSIL.

The CDR3 spells CASSYDPTGVGENTEAFF. This chain links TRBV6-5 with TRBJ1-1; TCRdb outputs TRBD1, but without DNA this stays unchecked. Germline CDR1 MNHEY, CDR2 SVGAGI. This CDR3 has 18 residues.